These 26 T cell receptor beta chains came from one sample sequenced in a study of OX40 agonist ivuxolimab in advanced cancers. Using immunoSEQ multiplex PCR, the repertoire was profiled, and TCRdb retains in-frame clones only, with some absent. Of some 37,000 clones listed, about nine tenths were seen once; the top ten hold roughly 4%. Sequences were derived from CD4+ or CD8+ T cells sorted from blood, sampled in a trial of the OX40 agonist ivuxolimab. These TCRs come from an adult with an advanced solid tumor such as melanoma, head and neck, liver or kidney cancer.

The chain couples TRBV5-1 to TRBJ2-7, with a weak D call TRBD1 (5 bases). The V end lost 1 base, the J end lost 4 bases, and 9 bases lay between the germline ends. Germline CDR1 is SGHRS and CDR2 is YFSETQ. This CDR3 is 13 amino acids long. This CDR3 is CASSLRAGYEQYF. CDR3 coding DNA: TGCGCCAGCAGCTTGAGGGCAGGGTACGAGCAGTACTTC.

The chain joins TRBV29-1 to TRBJ1-1, with a possible D match to TRBD1 (5 bases). Germline V gives CDR1 SQVTM, CDR2 ANQGSEA. The V end lost 6 bases, the J end lost 1 base, and 12 bases lay between the germline ends. The CDR3 runs to 13 residues. CDR3 amino acids: CSVRAGGNTEAFF. The CDR3 bases are TGCAGCGTCCGGGCGGGGGGGAACACTGAAGCTTTCTTT.

V and J are TRBV6-5 and TRBJ2-1; D is unclear. The CDR3 contains 13 residues. Trimming cost V 1 base and J 7 bases, with 8 bases left between them. Germline V gives CDR1 MNHEY, CDR2 SVGAGI. CDR3 nucleotide sequence: TGTGCCAGCAGTTACTGGGCTGGTAATGAGCAGTTCTTC. It yields the protein CASSYWAGNEQFF.

This clone showed up just a few times. This chain links TRBV6-6 with TRBJ2-4, with D possibly being TRBD2 (6 bases). Germline V gene lookup returns CDR1 MNHNY and CDR2 SVGAGI (reference sequence). CDR3 length: 13 amino acids. The germline V and J ends were trimmed by 6 bases and 2 bases, with 8 bases remaining between them. The CDR3 reads CASREGTKNIQYF. The CDR3 DNA sequence: TGTGCCAGCAGGGAGGGTACCAAAAACATTCAGTACTTC.

The chain uses TRBV7-3 and TRBJ2-3, with D possibly being TRBD2 (6 bases). V lost 0 bases and J lost 1, with 17 bases in between. Germline values: CDR1 SGHTA, CDR2 FQGTGA. This CDR3 spans 18 amino acids. This chain's CDR3 is CASSLTFRAGSGTDTQYF. The CDR3 coding sequence is TGTGCCAGCAGCTTAACCTTCCGGGCGGGAAGTGGCACAGATACGCAGTATTTT. The variable domain in full, completed from reference TRBV7-3 and TRBJ2-3, reads GAGVSQTPSNKVTEKGKYVELRCDPISGHTALYWYRQSLGQGPEFLIYFQGTGAADDSGLPNDRFFAVRPEGSVSTLKIQRTERGDSAVYLCASSLTFRAGSGTDTQYFGPGTRLTVL.

This chain joins TRBV9 and TRBJ2-3; 8 nucleotides agree with TRBD1. The CDR3 has 16 residues. Losses at the gene ends were 4 bases for V and 0 bases for J; bases not matched to a gene: 7. Germline assignment: CDR1 SGDLS and CDR2 YYNGEE. CDR3 amino acids: CASSPGTGHSTDTQYF. As DNA, the CDR3 is TGTGCCAGCAGCCCCGGGACAGGCCATAGCACAGATACGCAGTATTTT.

The rearrangement links TRBV5-1 to TRBJ1-6; the match to TRBD1 covers 8 bases. Trimming removed 0 bases from V and 2 bases from J; junction bases left unmatched: 4. CDR1 SGHRS and CDR2 YFSETQ come from the germline V gene. The CDR3 sequence is 17 residues long. DNA for the CDR3: TGCGCCAGCAGCTTGGGTCCGGGACAGGCCTATAATTCACCCCTCCACTTT. It encodes CASSLGPGQAYNSPLHF.

CDR3 sequence: CASSLVGSPQMNTEAFF. The CDR3 DNA reads as TGTGCCAGCAGCTTAGTCGGCAGCCCCCAAATGAACACTGAAGCTTTCTTT. This chain joins TRBV7-8 and TRBJ1-1; no definite D call. The CDR3 is 17 residues long. Trimming pared 1 base from V and 0 bases from J, leaving 15 bases between. The V gene's germline CDR1 is SGHVS and CDR2 FQNEAQ.

This clone was seen once. The gene calls are TRBV28 and TRBJ2-7, with a weak D call TRBD2 (5 bases). Germline CDR1 MDHEN, CDR2 SYDVKM. V lost 10 bases and J lost 4, with 20 bases in between. This CDR3 region has 14 residues. In nucleotides, the CDR3 is TGTGCCACCGACGATTTTGGGTCGGGGTACGAGCAGTACTTC. Translated, it gives CATDDFGSGYEQYF.

This chain connects TRBV5-4 to TRBJ2-7; D is undetermined. The V gene lost 0 bases and the J gene lost 3 bases, with 10 bases spanning the gap. CDR1 is SGHNT and CDR2 is YYREEE in the germline V gene (reference sequence). This CDR3 is 14 amino acids long. The CDR3 DNA reads as TGTGCCAGCAGCTTGGAGGGCGGTGACTACGAGCAGTACTTC. This translates into CASSLEGGDYEQYF.

J is TRBJ2-7 and V is TRBV19, with unresolved D. The CDR3 covers 13 residues. Germline loops: CDR1 LNHDA, CDR2 SQIVND (reference sequence). Trimming pared 4 bases from V and 3 bases from J, leaving 10 bases between. The CDR3 sequence: CASSKRPNYEQYF. The CDR3, as DNA: TGTGCCAGTAGTAAACGGCCGAACTACGAGCAGTACTTC.

This clone was observed once. V and J are TRBV5-1 and TRBJ2-7; D gene ambiguous. The germline V gene has CDR1 SGHRS and CDR2 YFSETQ. Trimming took 1 base from V and 0 from J, leaving 11 bases between them. The CDR3 is 15 amino acids. CDR3 loop: CASSLRPGSSYEQYF. CDR3 coding DNA: TGCGCCAGCAGCTTGCGTCCAGGCAGCTCCTACGAGCAGTACTTC.

The chain joins TRBV7-2 to TRBJ2-3; 11 bases map to TRBD2. The V and J ends lost 1 base and 3 bases, in that order; junction bases with no gene match: 6. This CDR3 contains 17 residues. CDR1 SGHTA and CDR2 FQGNSA come from the germline V gene. CDR3 DNA: TGTGCCAGCAGCTTAGAAGCTAGCGGGGGGATTACAGATACGCAGTATTTT. Translation gives CASSLEASGGITDTQYF.

This sequence joins TRBV6-5 and TRBJ1-1; D ambiguous. Germline V gives CDR1 MNHEY, CDR2 SVGAGI. This CDR3 is 14 amino acids long. Trimming cost V 0 bases and J 3 bases, with 8 bases left between them. CDR3 region: CASSYSIGHTEAFF. The CDR3 DNA follows: TGTGCCAGCAGTTACTCGATAGGGCACACTGAAGCTTTCTTT.

This sequence joins TRBV11-3 and TRBJ1-1; TRBD1 matches 9 bases. This CDR3 is 13 amino acids long. CDR1 and CDR2 (germline): SGHNT, YENEEA. With 5 bases clipped from V and 4 bases from J, the junction kept 2 bases outside the gene matches. As DNA, the CDR3 is TGTGCCAGCAGCAAGGACAGGGGCACTGAAGCTTTCTTT. Its translation: CASSKDRGTEAFF.

The chain joins TRBV7-6 to TRBJ2-6; 9 nucleotides line up with TRBD2. The CDR3 has 18 residues. Trimming removed 2 bases from V and 0 bases from J; junction bases left unmatched: 5. Germline lookup yields CDR1 SGHVS and CDR2 FNYEAQ. In DNA, the CDR3 is TGTGCCAGCAGCTTAAGACTAGCGGAAAGCTCTGGGGCCAACGTCCTGACTTTC. Its protein is CASSLRLAESSGANVLTF.

CDR3 sequence reads: CASTYDSSKQPQHF. The CDR3 nucleotides are TGTGCCAGCACCTATGACAGTTCGAAGCAGCCCCAGCATTTT. This chain links TRBV2 with TRBJ1-5, with D maybe TRBD1 (5 bases). The length of the CDR3 is 14 residues. Trimming left V 7 bases short and J 7 bases short, with 17 bases between. Germline V gene lookup returns CDR1 SNHLY and CDR2 FYNNEI.

This clone was recorded a few times. The J gene is TRBJ1-5, the V gene TRBV10-3; the D gene is possibly TRBD1 (5 bases). This CDR3 contains 13 residues. Germline assignment: CDR1 ENHRY and CDR2 SYGVKD. V was cut by 7 bases and J by 3 bases, with 10 bases left in between. DNA for the CDR3: TGTGCCATCACCGGGGGTTACAATCAGCCCCAGCATTTT. Protein product: CAITGGYNQPQHF.

This clone occurred once. The J gene is TRBJ2-7, the V gene TRBV7-8; D uncertain. With 5 bases removed from V and 1 base from J, the gap between germline ends came to 18 bases. This CDR3 contains 16 residues. From germline, CDR1 is SGHVS and CDR2 FQNEAQ. CDR3 DNA sequence: TGTGCCAGCAGCACTGGGTTGGGCAGGTCTTCCTACGAGCAGTACTTC. Translation gives CASSTGLGRSSYEQYF.

Written as DNA, the CDR3 is TGTGCCAGCAGCTTGTTCGGGTACACTGAAGCTTTCTTT. This gives the protein CASSLFGYTEAFF. The chain employs TRBV11-3 and TRBJ1-1; no firm D call. CDR1 is SGHNT, CDR2 YENEEA, per germline. V lost 3 bases to trimming and J lost 3 bases, with 8 bases between them. The length of the CDR3 is 13 residues.

The chain is built from TRBV19 and TRBJ2-3, with a weak D call TRBD1 (6 bases). The V end lost 1 base, the J end lost 0 bases, and 8 bases lay between the germline ends. This CDR3 comprises 15 residues. CDR1 is LNHDA, CDR2 SQIVND, per germline (reference sequence). The CDR3 region has the DNA TGTGCCAGTAGTATAGGGGGGCAGAGCACAGATACGCAGTATTTT. Encoded protein: CASSIGGQSTDTQYF.

The chain combines TRBV12-5 with TRBJ2-7; 9 bases agree with TRBD1. Trimming cost V 1 base and J 0 bases; bases outside gene matches: 1. The CDR3 has 15 amino acids. Germline loops: CDR1 LGHNT, CDR2 FRNRAP. The CDR3 bases are TGTGCTAGTGGTTTGGGGGACAGGGCCTCCTACGAGCAGTACTTC. It codes for CASGLGDRASYEQYF.

The chain recombines TRBV19 with TRBJ1-5; D not certain. The CDR3 has 15 amino acids. The ends were cut back, 7 bases at V and 2 bases at J, with 15 bases in the middle. The V gene's germline CDR1 is LNHDA and CDR2 SQIVND (reference sequence). The CDR3 protein is CASNTPDTGNQPQHF. The DNA for the CDR3 is TGTGCCAGTAACACCCCTGACACGGGCAATCAGCCCCAGCATTTT.

The rearrangement joins TRBV9 to TRBJ2-7; perhaps D is TRBD1 or TRBD2 (5 bases each). Germline CDR1 reads SGDLS; CDR2 reads YYNGEE. Trimming shortened V by 4 bases and J by 0 bases, and 17 bases separated the two germline ends. CDR3 size: 16 residues. CDR3 protein: CASSPGQRTLSYEQYF. CDR3 coding DNA: TGTGCCAGCAGCCCAGGGCAGCGGACACTCTCCTACGAGCAGTACTTC.

The chain has TRBV12-2 and TRBJ2-6; the D call in the table, TRBD1, was not verified against the DNA. TRBV12-2 is termed a pseudogene. The CDR3 has 16 residues. The CDR3 nucleotides read TGTGCAAGTCGCTTGGACAGGGGGTCTGGGGCCAACGTCCTGACTTTC. Translation: CASRLDRGSGANVLTF.

V usage is TRBV2 and J usage is TRBJ1-5, with D perhaps TRBD1 (5 bases). The CDR3 has 15 residues. Trimming removed 5 bases from V and 0 bases from J, with 11 bases in between. From germline, CDR1 is SNHLY and CDR2 FYNNEI. The CDR3 reads CASSPTGYSNQPQHF. In nucleotides, the CDR3 is TGTGCCAGCAGTCCTACAGGCTATAGCAATCAGCCCCAGCATTTT.